This T cell receptor beta chain originates from a study of graft-versus-host responses after intestinal transplantation. Assay used: immunoSEQ multiplex PCR; TCRdb lists only in-frame clones, some missing. The repertoire holds approximately 58,000 clones, approximately 90% seen once, with 2.5% to 3% in the top ten. This receptor was obtained from a human patient who received an intestinal transplant, so some T cells may come from the graft donor. Material: PBMCs, obtained about 120 days after intestinal transplantation.

CDR3 nucleotide sequence: TGCGCCAGCAGCTTGACGGGGACCGAGCAGTACTTC. It codes for CASSLTGTEQYF. The chain uses TRBV5-1 and TRBJ2-7; D is possibly TRBD1 or TRBD2 (5 bases each). The CDR3 sequence is 12 residues long. Germline V CDR1 and CDR2: SGHRS, YFSETQ. V lost 1 base, J lost 6 bases, and 8 bases lay in between.